The 9 T cell receptor beta chains listed next were all sequenced from one sample in a study of metastatic and nonmetastatic thyroid tumors. With MiXCR, TCRdb called clones anew from the PCR reads. The sample shows approximately 7,800 clones, more than 25% of them seen only once. Thyroid surgery took place with no prior treatment in any patient. The sequenced sample was tumor tissue. The receptor set was obtained from a male donor with papillary thyroid cancer or a benign thyroid nodule (not recorded which). Some clones in this sample may be carry-over from other donors' samples.

J is TRBJ2-1 and V is TRBV6-6, with 7 nucleotides matching TRBD2. The CDR3 consists of 17 residues. CDR1 is MNHNY, CDR2 SVGAGI, per germline (reference sequence). V dropped 5 bases and J dropped 5; count of bases not matched to a gene: 15. The CDR3 DNA is TGTGCCAGCAGTATGCTACCGGGGGGAATTCCTAACAATGAGCAGTTCTTC. Translating gives CASSMLPGGIPNNEQFF.

V and J are TRBV19 and TRBJ1-6; D is undetermined. This CDR3 is 16 amino acids long. V was pared by 0 bases and J by 9 bases, with 15 bases between. Germline V lookup: CDR1 LNHDA, CDR2 SQIVND (reference sequence). The CDR3: CASSIDVSYLRSPLHF. The CDR3 coding sequence is TGTGCCAGTAGTATAGATGTGAGTTACCTACGTTCACCCCTCCACTTT.

This clone was found a few times. The chain employs TRBV20-1 and TRBJ2-7; 13 bases align to TRBD2. The CDR3 extends over 17 amino acids. The germline V gene encodes CDR1 DFQATT and CDR2 SNEGSKA (reference sequence). Losses at the gene ends were 3 bases for V and 3 bases for J; bases not matched to a gene: 11. The CDR3 coding sequence is TGCAGTGCTAGGACTAGCGGGAGGCCCCAACCGCTCTACGAGCAGTACTTC. Its translation: CSARTSGRPQPLYEQYF.

In this sample, this clone turned up a few times. The junction shows a germline mismatch at one end, possibly a read error. The gene calls are TRBV6-1 and TRBJ1-6; D uncertain. The CDR3 is 13 amino acids. Germline-derived CDR1 and CDR2 are MNHNS and SASEGT. CDR3 bases: TGTACCAGCAGTGAAGACGAGCTCAAGTCCCCCCACTTT. Protein product: CTSSEDELKSPHF.

This chain joins TRBV6-2 or TRBV6-3 and TRBJ2-2; a possible D gene is TRBD1 (5 bases). Trimming removed 7 bases at V and 7 bases at J, with 13 bases between. Germline CDR1 is MNHEY and CDR2 is SVGEGT. This CDR3 has 13 amino acids. The CDR3 DNA sequence: TGTGCCAGCACTATTCGGACAATCGGGGAGCTGTTTTTT. Its protein product is CASTIRTIGELFF.

This chain links TRBV19 with TRBJ2-7, with 10 positions matching TRBD1. The CDR3 has 15 residues. The germline CDR1 and CDR2 sequences are LNHDA and SQIVND (reference sequence). The V segment lost 7 bases and the J segment 4 bases; nucleotides outside the gene matches: 10. CDR3 sequence reads: CASTPGQGTFYEQYF. CDR3 DNA sequence: TGTGCCAGTACCCCGGGACAGGGGACCTTTTACGAGCAGTACTTC.

The V call is TRBV30, the J call TRBJ1-1, with 9 nucleotides matching TRBD1. CDR1 and CDR2 (germline): GTSNPN, SVGIG (reference sequence). The CDR3 is 13 residues long. The J segment lost 4 bases and the V segment lost 4 bases, leaving 4 bases of the junction unmatched. The CDR3 DNA reads as TGTGCCTGGAACAGGGGGCCGGGCACTGAAGCTTTCTTT. Encoded protein: CAWNRGPGTEAFF.

CDR3: CASSLMGVGGTGELFF. DNA of the CDR3: TGTGCCAGCAGCTTAATGGGAGTGGGGGGAACCGGGGAGCTGTTTTTT. The chain has TRBV11-2 and TRBJ2-2; TRBD2 might be the D (6 bases). This CDR3 region has 16 residues. Germline-derived CDR1 and CDR2 are SGHAT and FQNNGV. The V end was cut by 2 bases, the J end by 5 bases, with 15 bases between.

The gene calls are TRBV2 and TRBJ2-7; D not resolved. Trimming removed 8 bases from V and 2 bases from J, with 10 bases in between. Germline V gene data show CDR1 as SNHLY and CDR2 as FYNNEI. CDR3 length: 12 amino acids. CDR3: CASAVRTYEQYF. Here the CDR3 DNA reads TGTGCCAGCGCAGTAAGGACCTACGAGCAGTACTTC.